The 2 T cell receptor beta chains in this list originate from one sample, sequenced in a study of blood T cell repertoires in COVID-19. TCRdb keeps only in-frame clones here, not all; method: immunoSEQ multiplex PCR. Here the sample spans 350,000 to 450,000 clones, approximately 91% being singletons. Sequenced sample: peripheral blood. These receptors were collected from a woman in her forties with COVID-19, enrolled during active disease.

This CDR3 reads CASSQDYRADYGYTF. CDR3 DNA: TGCGCCAGCAGCCAAGATTACAGGGCGGACTATGGCTACACCTTC. This chain links TRBV4-3 with TRBJ1-2; tentative D call: TRBD1 (6 bases). Trimming cost V 0 bases and J 3 bases, with 11 bases left between them. The CDR3 is 15 residues long. From germline, CDR1 is LGHNA and CDR2 YSLEER.

V is TRBV6-1 and J is TRBJ1-5; TRBD1 matches 8 bases. This CDR3 has 15 residues. CDR1 and CDR2 (germline): MNHNS, SASEGT. V was pared by 1 base and J by 11 bases, with 10 bases of the junction left unmatched. CDR3 bases: TGTGCCAGCAGTGAAGGTACAGGGGGAGGGACGGCCCAGCATTTT. This encodes CASSEGTGGGTAQHF.